This record covers a single T cell receptor beta chain. This record comes from a study of PD-L1 blockade in urothelial cancer. Study as a whole: Blood underwent analysis 3 weeks (second dose) and 6 weeks after treatment began.

The CDR3 extends over 13 amino acids. Unmatched junction bases numbered 9, after V lost 10 bases and J lost 3 bases. Time point specified: peripheral blood 6 weeks after treatment start. Spiking of synthetic TCR analog templates was performed in each PCR. Repertoires were generated with immunoSEQ multiplex PCR, while TCRdb's copy carries only in-frame clones and drops some. This sample yields 100,000 to 150,000 clones, of which more than 70% are seen a single time; 2% to 3% belongs to the top ten. J is TRBJ2-7 and V is TRBV5-3, with 8 bases matching TRBD2. TRBV5-3 is classed as an ORF, of uncertain function. The sample in question was PBMCs, obtained around atezolizumab (anti-PD-L1) treatment. This TCR came from a man aged 50 or older with urothelial cancer. CDR3 region: CAPIGGRHYEQYF. The CDR3 nucleotides are TGTGCCCCTATCGGCGGGAGGCACTACGAGCAGTACTTC.